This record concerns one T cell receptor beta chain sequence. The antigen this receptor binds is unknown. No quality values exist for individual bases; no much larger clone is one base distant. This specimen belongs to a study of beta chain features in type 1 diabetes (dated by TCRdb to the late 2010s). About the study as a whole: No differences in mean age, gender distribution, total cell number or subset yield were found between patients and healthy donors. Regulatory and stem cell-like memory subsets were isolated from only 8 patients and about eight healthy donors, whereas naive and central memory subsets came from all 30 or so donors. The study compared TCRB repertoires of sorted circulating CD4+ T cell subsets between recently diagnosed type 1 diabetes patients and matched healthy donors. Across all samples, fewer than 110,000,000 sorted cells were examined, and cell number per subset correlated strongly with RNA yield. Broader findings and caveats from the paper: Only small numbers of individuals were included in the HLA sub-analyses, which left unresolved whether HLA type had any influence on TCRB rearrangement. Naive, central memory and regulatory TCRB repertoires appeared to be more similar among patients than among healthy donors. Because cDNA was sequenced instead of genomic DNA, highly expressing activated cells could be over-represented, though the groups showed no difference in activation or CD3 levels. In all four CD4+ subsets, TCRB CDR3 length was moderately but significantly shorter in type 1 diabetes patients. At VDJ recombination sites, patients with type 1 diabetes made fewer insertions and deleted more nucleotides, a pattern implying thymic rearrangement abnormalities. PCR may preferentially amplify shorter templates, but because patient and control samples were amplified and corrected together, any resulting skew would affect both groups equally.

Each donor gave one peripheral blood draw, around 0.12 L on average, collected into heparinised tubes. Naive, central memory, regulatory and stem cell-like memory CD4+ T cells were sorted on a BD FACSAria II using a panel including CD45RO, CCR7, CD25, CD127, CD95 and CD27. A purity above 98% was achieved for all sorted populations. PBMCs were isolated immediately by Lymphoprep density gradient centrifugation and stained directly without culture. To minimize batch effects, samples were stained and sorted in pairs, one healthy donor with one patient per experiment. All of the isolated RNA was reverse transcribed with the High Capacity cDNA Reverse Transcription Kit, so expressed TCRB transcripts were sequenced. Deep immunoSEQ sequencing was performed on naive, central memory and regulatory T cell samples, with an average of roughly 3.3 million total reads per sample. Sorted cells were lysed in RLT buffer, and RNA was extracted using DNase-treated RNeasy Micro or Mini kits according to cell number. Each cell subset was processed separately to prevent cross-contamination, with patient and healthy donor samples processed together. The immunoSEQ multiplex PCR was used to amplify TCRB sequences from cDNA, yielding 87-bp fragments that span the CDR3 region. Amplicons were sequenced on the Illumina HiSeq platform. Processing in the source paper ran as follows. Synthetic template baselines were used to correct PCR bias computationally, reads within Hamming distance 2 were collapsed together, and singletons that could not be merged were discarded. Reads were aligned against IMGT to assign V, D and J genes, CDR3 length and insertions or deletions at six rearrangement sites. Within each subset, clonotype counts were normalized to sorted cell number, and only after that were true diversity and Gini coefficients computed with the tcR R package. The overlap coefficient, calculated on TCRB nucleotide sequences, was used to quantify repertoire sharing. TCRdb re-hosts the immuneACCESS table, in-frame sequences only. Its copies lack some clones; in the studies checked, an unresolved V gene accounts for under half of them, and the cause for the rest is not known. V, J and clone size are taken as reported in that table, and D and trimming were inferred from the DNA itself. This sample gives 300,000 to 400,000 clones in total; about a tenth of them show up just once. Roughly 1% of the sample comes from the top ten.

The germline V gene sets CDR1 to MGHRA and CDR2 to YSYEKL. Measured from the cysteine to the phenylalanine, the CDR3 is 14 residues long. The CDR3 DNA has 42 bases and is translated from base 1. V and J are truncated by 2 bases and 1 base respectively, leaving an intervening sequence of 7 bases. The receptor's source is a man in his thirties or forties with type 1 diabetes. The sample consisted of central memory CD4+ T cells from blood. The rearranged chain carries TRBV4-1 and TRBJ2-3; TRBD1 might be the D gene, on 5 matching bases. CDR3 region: CASSQRGRTDTQYF. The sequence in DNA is TGCGCCAGCAGCCAAAGGGGCCGCACAGATACGCAGTATTTT.